This T cell receptor (beta chain) was sequenced during a study of tissue T cells after allogeneic stem cell transplantation. Measured with immunoSEQ multiplex PCR; TCRdb has only the in-frame clones, and not every one. Seen here are under 3,500 clones, over 60% observed once, and the top ten hold around a fifth. The CDR3 totals 15 residues. Germline V gives CDR1 SGHNT, CDR2 YYREEE (reference sequence). Trimming cost V 4 bases and J 4 bases, with 17 bases left between them. This research-autopsy study prospectively enrolled adult allogeneic hematopoietic cell transplant recipients with steroid-refractory graft-versus-host disease.

The sequencing used jejunal tissue, collected at autopsy. The receptor's source is a male patient over 55 with steroid-refractory graft-versus-host disease after an allogeneic stem cell transplant. Some T cells may be the graft donor's. The chain links TRBV5-4 to TRBJ1-2; D perhaps matches TRBD1 (6 bases). The CDR3 is CASSTTTGPAYGYTF. CDR3 coding DNA: TGTGCCAGCAGCACTACCACAGGGCCGGCCTATGGCTACACCTTC.